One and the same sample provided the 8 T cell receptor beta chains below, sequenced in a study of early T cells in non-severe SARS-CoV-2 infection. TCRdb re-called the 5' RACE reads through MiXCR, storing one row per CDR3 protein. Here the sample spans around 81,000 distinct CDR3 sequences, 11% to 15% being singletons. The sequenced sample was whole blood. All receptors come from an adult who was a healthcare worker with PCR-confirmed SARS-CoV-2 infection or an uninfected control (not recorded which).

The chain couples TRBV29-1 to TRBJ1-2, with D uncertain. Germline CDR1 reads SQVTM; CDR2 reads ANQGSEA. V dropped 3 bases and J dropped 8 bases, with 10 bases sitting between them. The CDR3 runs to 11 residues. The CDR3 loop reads CSVDPGYGYTF. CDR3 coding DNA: TGCAGCGTTGACCCGGGGTACGGCTACACCTTC.

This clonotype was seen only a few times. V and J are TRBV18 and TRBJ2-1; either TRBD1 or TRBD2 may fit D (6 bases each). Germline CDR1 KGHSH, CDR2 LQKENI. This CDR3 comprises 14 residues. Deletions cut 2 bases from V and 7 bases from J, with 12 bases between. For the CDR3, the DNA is TGTGCCAGCTCACCAGGGTCGGGGGCTAATGAGCAGTTCTTC. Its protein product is CASSPGSGANEQFF.

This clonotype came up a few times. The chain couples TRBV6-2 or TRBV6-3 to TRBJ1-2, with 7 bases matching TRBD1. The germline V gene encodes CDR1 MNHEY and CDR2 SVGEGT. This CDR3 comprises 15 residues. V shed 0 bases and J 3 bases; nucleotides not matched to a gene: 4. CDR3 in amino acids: CASSYSITGDYGYTF. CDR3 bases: TGTGCCAGCAGTTACTCCATTACAGGGGACTATGGCTACACCTTC.

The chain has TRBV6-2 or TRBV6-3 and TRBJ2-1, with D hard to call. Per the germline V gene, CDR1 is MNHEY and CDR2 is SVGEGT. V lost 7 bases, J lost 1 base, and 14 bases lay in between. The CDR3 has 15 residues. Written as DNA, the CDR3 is TGTGCCAGCACCCCAAGGGCAGGTTCCTACAATGAGCAGTTCTTC. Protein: CASTPRAGSYNEQFF.

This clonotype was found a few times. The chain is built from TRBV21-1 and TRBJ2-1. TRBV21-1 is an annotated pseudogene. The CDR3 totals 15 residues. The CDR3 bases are TGTGCCACTCCACCCACTGCCTCCTCCTACAATGAGCAGTTCTTC. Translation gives CATPPTASSYNEQFF.

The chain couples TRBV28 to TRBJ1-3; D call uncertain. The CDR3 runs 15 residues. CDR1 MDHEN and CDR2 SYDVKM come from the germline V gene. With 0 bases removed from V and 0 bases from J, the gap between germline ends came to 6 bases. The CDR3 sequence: CASSLWATSGNTIYF. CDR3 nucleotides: TGTGCCAGCAGTTTATGGGCGACCTCTGGAAACACCATATATTTT.

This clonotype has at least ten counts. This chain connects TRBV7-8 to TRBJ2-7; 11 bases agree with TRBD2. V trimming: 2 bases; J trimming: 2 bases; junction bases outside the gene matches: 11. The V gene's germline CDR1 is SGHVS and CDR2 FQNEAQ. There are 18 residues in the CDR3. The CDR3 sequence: CASSLHGGLAGGTYEQYF. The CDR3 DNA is TGTGCCAGCAGCTTACACGGAGGGCTAGCGGGGGGAACCTACGAGCAGTACTTC.

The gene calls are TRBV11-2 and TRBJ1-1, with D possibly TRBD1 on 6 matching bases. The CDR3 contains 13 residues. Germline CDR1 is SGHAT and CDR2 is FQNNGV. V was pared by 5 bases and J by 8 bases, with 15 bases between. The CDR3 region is CASSIQGVSEAFF. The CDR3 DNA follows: TGTGCCAGCAGCATACAGGGAGTTTCCGAAGCTTTCTTT.